This T cell receptor beta chain was observed in a study of blood T cell repertoires in COVID-19. Looking at the study overall: Samples came from the United States, Italy and Spain, spanning acute and convalescent COVID-19. PBMCs, B-cell-depleted T cells, or T cells were the source of the cDNA or gDNA that made up the material.

In the source study's methods: Amplifying reference gene primers gave estimates of nucleated cell counts. Method: immunoSEQ multiplex PCR; TCRdb's copy keeps in-frame clones and lacks some. V, J and clone size derive from that table, while D and trimming were established from the DNA sequence. The sample consists of 150,000 to 200,000 clones, 84% of them appearing once. In terms of age and location, participants ranged from about 18 to 90 years and lived in about two dozen US areas. The CDR3 sequence is 15 residues long. The junction had 6 bases not matched to a gene; V was cut back by 6 bases and J by 0 bases. Germline CDR1 reads KGHSH; CDR2 reads LQKENI.

Sequencing input: PBMCs or T cells enriched from blood (not recorded which). The sequence came from a man aged 50 to 60 who had recovered from COVID-19. The V and J genes are TRBV18 and TRBJ2-7, with TRBD1 matching over 9 bases. CDR3 DNA: TGTGCCAGCTCGCGACAGGGGGGAAGCTCCTACGAGCAGTACTTC. Protein product: CASSRQGGSSYEQYF.